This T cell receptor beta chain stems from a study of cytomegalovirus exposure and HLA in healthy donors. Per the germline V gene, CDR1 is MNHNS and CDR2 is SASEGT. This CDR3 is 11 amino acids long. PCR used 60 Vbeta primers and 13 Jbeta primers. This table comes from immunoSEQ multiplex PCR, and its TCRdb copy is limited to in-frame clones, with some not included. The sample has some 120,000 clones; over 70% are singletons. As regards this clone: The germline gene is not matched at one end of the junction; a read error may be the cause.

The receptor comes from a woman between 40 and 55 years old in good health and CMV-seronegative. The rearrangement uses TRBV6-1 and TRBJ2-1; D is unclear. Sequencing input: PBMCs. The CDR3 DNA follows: TGTGCCAGCAGTGCCCGCAGGTCCGCGATCTTC. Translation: CASSARRSAIF.